This paragraph reports one T cell receptor beta chain. Its antigen is not known. These data come from a study of T-cell reconstitution after alpha-beta-depleted transplantation in children. The study, taken as a whole, reports: T cells produced anew were the main source of T-cell counts and diversity one year after transplant. Several hundred rapidly expanded clones from non-depleted graft cells reportedly supplied alpha-beta T cells about two months post-transplant.

This CDR3 spans 15 amino acids. J was trimmed by 5 bases and V by 6 bases; bases with no gene match: 8. CDR1 and CDR2 (germline): MGHDK, SYGVNS. A library of TCRbeta sequences, prepared with unique molecular identifiers, was generated. TCRdb used MiXCR to reprocess the PCR reads, holding one entry per CDR3 protein. Of fewer than 250,000 distinct CDR3 sequences in the sample, roughly a sixth were seen once. The chain couples TRBV25-1 to TRBJ1-4; 8 bases are shared with TRBD1. This TCR came from a male patient aged 2 to 10 who had a stem cell transplant for acute lymphoblastic leukemia, so the T cells may come from the graft donor. The input for sequencing was PBMCs, mostly from graft donor cells, taken 360 days after TCRalphabeta/CD19-depleted stem cell transplant. This chain's CDR3 is CASSGLTGENEKLFF. The CDR3 region has the DNA TGTGCCAGCAGCGGGCTGACAGGGGAGAATGAAAAACTGTTTTTT. Complete variable domain (other parts from reference TRBV25-1 and TRBJ1-4): EADIYQTPRYLVIGTGKKITLECSQTMGHDKMYWYQQDPGMELHLIHYSYGVNSTEKGDLSSESTVSRIRTEHFPLTLESARPSHTSQYLCASSGLTGENEKLFFGSGTQLSVL.